The clone carrying this T cell receptor beta chain appeared a few times. What it binds is unknown. Between the trimmed V and J ends, which lost 1 base and 0 bases, there was a span of 11 bases. The CDR3 spans 15 residues. Germline V gene sequence: CDR1 DFQATT, CDR2 SNEGSKA (reference sequence). This sample is drawn from a study of blood T cells in healthy people across ages. Sample-barcoded 5' priming and a J-beta primer mix drove a second PCR of about 6 to 11 cycles. Every sample gave at least 2.5 million paired-end reads containing CDR3. TCRdb passed the 5' RACE reads through MiXCR, listing each CDR3 protein once. The data hold about 1.4 million distinct CDR3 sequences, with approximately 59% observed a single time. General study findings and limits: Age showed a roughly linear inverse relationship with TCR beta diversity per million T cells.

The rearrangement links TRBV20-1 to TRBJ2-3, with no clear D. The sequence was collected from a man younger than 30 in good health. Material for sequencing was blood. DNA of the CDR3: TGCAGTGCTAGAGTGTTTCGGAACAGCACAGATACGCAGTATTTT. Encoded protein: CSARVFRNSTDTQYF.